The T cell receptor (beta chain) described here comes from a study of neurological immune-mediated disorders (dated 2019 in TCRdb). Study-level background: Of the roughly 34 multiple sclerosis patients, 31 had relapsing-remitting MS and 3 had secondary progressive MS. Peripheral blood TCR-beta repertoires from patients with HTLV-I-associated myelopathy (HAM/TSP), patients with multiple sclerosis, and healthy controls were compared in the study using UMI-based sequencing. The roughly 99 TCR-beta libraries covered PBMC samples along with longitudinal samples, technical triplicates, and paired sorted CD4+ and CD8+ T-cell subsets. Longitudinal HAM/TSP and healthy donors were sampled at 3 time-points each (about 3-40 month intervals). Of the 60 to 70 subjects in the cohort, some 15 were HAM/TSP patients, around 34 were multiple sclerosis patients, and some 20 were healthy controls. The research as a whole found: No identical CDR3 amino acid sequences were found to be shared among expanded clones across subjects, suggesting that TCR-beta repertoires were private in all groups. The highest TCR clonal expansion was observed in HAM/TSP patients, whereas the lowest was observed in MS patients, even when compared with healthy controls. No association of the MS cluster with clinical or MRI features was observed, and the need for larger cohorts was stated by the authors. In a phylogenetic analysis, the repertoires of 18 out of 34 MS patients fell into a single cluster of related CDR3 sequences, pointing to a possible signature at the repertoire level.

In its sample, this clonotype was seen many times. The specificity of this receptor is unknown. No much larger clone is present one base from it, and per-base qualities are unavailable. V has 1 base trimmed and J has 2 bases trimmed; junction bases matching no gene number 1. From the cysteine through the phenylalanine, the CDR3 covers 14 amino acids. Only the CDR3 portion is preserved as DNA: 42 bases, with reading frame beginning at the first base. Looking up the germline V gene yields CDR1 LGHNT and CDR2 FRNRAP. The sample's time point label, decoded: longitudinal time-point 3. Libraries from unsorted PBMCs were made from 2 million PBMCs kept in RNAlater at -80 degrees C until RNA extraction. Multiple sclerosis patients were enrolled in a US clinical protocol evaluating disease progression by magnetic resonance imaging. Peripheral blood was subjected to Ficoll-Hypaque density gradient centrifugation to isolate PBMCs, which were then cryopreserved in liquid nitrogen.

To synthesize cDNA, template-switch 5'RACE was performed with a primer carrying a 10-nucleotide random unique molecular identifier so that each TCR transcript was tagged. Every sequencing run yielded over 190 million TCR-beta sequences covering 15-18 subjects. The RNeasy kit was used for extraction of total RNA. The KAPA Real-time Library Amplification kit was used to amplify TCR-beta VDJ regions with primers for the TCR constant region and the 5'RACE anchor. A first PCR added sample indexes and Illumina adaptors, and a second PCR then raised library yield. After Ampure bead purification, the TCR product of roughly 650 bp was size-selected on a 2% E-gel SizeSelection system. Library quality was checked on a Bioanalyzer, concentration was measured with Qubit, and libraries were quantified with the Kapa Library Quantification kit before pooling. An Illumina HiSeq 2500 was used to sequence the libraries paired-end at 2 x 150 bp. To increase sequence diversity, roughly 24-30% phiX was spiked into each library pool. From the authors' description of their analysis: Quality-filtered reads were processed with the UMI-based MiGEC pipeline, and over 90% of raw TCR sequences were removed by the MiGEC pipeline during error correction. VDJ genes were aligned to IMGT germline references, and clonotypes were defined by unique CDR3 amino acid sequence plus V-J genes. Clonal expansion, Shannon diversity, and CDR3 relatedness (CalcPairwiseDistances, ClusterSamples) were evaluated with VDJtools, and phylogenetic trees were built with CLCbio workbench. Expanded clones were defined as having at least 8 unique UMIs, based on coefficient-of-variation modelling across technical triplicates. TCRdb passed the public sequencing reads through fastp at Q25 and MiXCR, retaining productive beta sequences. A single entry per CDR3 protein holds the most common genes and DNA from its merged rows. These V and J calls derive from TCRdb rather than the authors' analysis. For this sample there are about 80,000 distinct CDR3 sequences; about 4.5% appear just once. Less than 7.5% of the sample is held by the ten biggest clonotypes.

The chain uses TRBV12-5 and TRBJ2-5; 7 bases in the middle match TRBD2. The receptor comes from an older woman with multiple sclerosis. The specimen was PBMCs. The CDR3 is CASGLGLAQETQYF. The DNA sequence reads TGTGCTAGTGGTTTGGGACTAGCTCAAGAGACCCAGTACTTC. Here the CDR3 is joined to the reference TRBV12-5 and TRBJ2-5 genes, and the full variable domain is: DARVTQTPRHKVTEMGQEVTMRCQPILGHNTVFWYRQTMMQGLELLAYFRNRAPLDDSGMPKDRFSAEMPDATLATLKIQPSEPRDSAVYFCASGLGLAQETQYFGPGTRLLVL.